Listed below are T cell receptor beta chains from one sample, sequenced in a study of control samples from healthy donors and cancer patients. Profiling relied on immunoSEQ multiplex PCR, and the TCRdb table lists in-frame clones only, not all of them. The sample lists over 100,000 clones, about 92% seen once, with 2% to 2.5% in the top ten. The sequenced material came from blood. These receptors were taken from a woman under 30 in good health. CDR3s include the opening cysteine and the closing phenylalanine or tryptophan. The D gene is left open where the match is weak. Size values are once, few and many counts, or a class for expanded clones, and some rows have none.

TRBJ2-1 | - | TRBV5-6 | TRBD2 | CASSFRTSGFNEQFF | TGTGCCAGCAGCTTTAGGACTAGCGGGTTTAATGAGCAGTTCTTC
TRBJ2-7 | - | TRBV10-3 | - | CAISESGPYEQYF | TGTGCCATCAGTGAGTCTGGTCCTTACGAGCAGTACTTC
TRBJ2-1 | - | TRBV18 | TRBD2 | CASSPRDPGPQRGSSYNEQFF | TGTGCCAGCTCACCGAGGGACCCCGGCCCACAGCGGGGTAGCTCCTACAATGAGCAGTTCTTC
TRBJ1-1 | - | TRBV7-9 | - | CASSLALTTPNTEAFF | TGTGCCAGCAGCTTGGCCTTGACAACTCCTAACACTGAAGCTTTCTTT
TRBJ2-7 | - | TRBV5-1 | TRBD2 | CASSLKREGLSEQYF | TGCGCCAGCAGCTTAAAGCGGGAGGGCCTCTCCGAGCAGTACTTC
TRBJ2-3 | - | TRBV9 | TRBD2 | CASSVVAGVGFSTDTQYF | TGTGCCAGCAGCGTGGTAGCGGGAGTGGGATTTAGCACAGATACGCAGTATTTT
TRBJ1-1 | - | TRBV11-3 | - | CASSSGAAEAFF | TGTGCCAGCAGCTCGGGAGCGGCTGAAGCTTTCTTT
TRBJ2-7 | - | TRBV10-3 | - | CAIRISGNSYEQYF | TGTGCCATCAGGATCTCAGGGAATTCATACGAGCAGTACTTC
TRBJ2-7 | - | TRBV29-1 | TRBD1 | CSVYSRTGALEDFYEQYF | TGCAGCGTTTATTCGAGGACAGGGGCATTGGAAGACTTCTACGAGCAGTACTTC
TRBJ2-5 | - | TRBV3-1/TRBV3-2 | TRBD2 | CASSQDPGGLTQYF | TGTGCCAGCAGCCAAGATCCGGGGGGGTTGACCCAGTACTTC
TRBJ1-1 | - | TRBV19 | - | CASSITPRNEAFF | TGTGCCAGTAGTATAACCCCACGGAATGAAGCTTTCTTT
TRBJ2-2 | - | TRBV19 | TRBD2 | CASSISHSGLAGTYTGELFF | TGTGCCAGTAGTATATCCCACTCGGGACTAGCGGGGACCTACACCGGGGAGCTGTTTTTT
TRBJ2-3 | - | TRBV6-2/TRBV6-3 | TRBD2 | CASSYSSGSPDTQYF | TGTGCCAGCAGTTACTCTAGCGGGAGCCCAGATACGCAGTATTTT
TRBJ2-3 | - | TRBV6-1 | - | CASSPDEFTQYF | TGTGCCAGCAGTCCAGACGAGTTTACGCAGTATTTT
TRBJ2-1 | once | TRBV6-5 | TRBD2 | CASTRGGGGSFEQFF | TGTGCCAGCACAAGGGGCGGGGGAGGATCGTTTGAGCAGTTCTTC
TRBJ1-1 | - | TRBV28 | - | CASSRDILMNTEAFF | TGTGCCAGCAGTCGGGACATACTCATGAACACTGAAGCTTTCTTT
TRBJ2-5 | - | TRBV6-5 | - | CASKLGLKETQYF | TGTGCCAGCAAGTTAGGACTTAAAGAGACCCAGTACTTC
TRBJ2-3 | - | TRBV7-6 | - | CASSKYRDTATDTQYF | TGTGCCAGCAGCAAATACCGGGACACCGCCACAGATACGCAGTATTTT
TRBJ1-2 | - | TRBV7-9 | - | CASSLGGIESNYGYTF | TGTGCCAGCAGCTTAGGAGGGATCGAATCTAACTATGGCTACACCTTC
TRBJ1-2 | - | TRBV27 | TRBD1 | CASSYSGTGYGYTF | TGTGCCAGCAGTTACTCTGGGACAGGGTATGGCTACACCTTC
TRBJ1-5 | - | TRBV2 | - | CASSGPPQHF | TGTGCCAGCAGTGGACCGCCCCAGCATTTT
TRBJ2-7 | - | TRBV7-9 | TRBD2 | CASSLGTSGDYEQYF | TGTGCCAGCAGCTTAGGGACTAGCGGGGACTACGAGCAGTACTTC
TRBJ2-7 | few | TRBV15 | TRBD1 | CATAKQTIDRAYEQYF | TGTGCCACCGCTAAACAAACCATCGACAGGGCCTACGAGCAGTACTTC
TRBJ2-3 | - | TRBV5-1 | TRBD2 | CASSLDGRGEDTQYF | TGCGCCAGCAGCTTGGACGGGCGGGGGGAGGATACGCAGTATTTT
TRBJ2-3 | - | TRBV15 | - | CATSRDTAGSTDTQYF | TGTGCCACCAGCAGAGATACGGCGGGGAGCACAGATACGCAGTATTTT
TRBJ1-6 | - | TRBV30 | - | CAWSVSRENSPLHF | TGTGCCTGGAGTGTTTCAAGGGAAAATTCACCCCTCCACTTT
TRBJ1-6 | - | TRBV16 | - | CASSKGGYSPLHF | TGTGCCAGCAGTAAGGGGGGGTATTCACCCCTCCACTTT
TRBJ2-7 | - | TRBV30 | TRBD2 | CAWSGFFSGGTYEQYF | TGTGCCTGGAGTGGGTTTTTTAGCGGGGGGACCTACGAGCAGTACTTC
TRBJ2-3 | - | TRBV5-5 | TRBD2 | CASSGGDTDTQYF | TGTGCCAGCAGCGGGGGGGACACAGATACGCAGTATTTT
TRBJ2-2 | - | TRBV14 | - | CASSQFRTGELFF | TGTGCCAGCAGCCAGTTCCGCACCGGGGAGCTGTTTTTT
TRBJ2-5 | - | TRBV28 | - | CASSLGVRVWETQYF | TGTGCCAGCTCCTTAGGGGTGAGGGTTTGGGAGACCCAGTACTTC
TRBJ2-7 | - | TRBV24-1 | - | CATSDFRDGSYEQYF | TGTGCCACCAGTGATTTCCGGGACGGCTCCTACGAGCAGTACTTC
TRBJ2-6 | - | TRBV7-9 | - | CASSSDGSGANVLTF | TGTGCCAGCAGCTCGGACGGATCTGGGGCCAACGTCCTGACTTTC
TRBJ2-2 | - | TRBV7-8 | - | CASSPANTGELFF | TGTGCCAGCAGCCCAGCCAACACCGGGGAGCTGTTTTTT
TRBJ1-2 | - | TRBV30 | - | CAWSVDRLDYGYTF | TGTGCCTGGAGTGTAGACCGACTTGACTATGGCTACACCTTC
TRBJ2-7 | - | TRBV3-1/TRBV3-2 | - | CASSQDPGGGRGEQYF | TGTGCCAGCAGCCAAGACCCCGGGGGCGGGAGAGGCGAGCAGTACTTC
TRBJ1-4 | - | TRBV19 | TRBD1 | CASSIAGQGAATNEKLFF | TGTGCCAGTAGTATAGCCGGACAGGGGGCCGCAACTAATGAAAAACTGTTTTTT
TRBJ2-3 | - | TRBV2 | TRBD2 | CASYGLAGVVDTQYF | TGTGCCAGCTATGGACTAGCGGGAGTGGTAGATACGCAGTATTTT
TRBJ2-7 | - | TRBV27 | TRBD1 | CASSFDRTGPTYEQYF | TGTGCCAGCAGTTTTGATCGGACAGGACCAACCTACGAGCAGTACTTC
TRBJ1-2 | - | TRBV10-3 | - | CAISEEPGPWGYTF | TGTGCCATCAGTGAGGAGCCCGGACCGTGGGGCTACACCTTC
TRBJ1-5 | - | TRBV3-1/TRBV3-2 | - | CASNPGTMDQPQHF | TGTGCCAGCAACCCCGGGACAATGGATCAGCCCCAGCATTTT
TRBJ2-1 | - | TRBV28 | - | CASSLWGRADNEQFF | TGTGCCAGCAGTTTATGGGGACGGGCTGACAATGAGCAGTTCTTC
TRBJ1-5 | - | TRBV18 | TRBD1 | CASSPQGGGSGNQPQHF | TGTGCCAGCTCACCTCAGGGAGGGGGCTCGGGCAATCAGCCCCAGCATTTT
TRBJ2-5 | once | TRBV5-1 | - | CASLLGETQYF | TGCGCCAGTCTCTTGGGGGAGACCCAGTACTTC
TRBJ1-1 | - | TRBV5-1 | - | CASSLLAQTTEAFF | TGCGCCAGCAGCCTCCTTGCCCAGACCACTGAAGCTTTCTTT
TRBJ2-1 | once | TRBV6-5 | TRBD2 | CASGVTSGTYNEQFF | TGTGCCAGCGGGGTGACTAGCGGGACCTACAATGAGCAGTTCTTC
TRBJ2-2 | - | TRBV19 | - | CASTSAEGRTGELFF | TGTGCCAGTACCTCGGCGGAGGGTAGGACCGGGGAGCTGTTTTTT
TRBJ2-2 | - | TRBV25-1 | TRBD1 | CASSEYGSGQGSYGELFF | TGTGCCAGCAGTGAATATGGGTCGGGACAGGGGTCTTACGGGGAGCTGTTTTTT
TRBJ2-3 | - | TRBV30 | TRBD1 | CAWSEGTGGVLASRDTQYF | TGTGCCTGGAGTGAAGGGACAGGGGGGGTGTTGGCTAGCAGAGATACGCAGTATTTT
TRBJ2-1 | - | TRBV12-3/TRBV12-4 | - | CASSPIGDEQFF | TGTGCCAGCAGTCCCATTGGGGATGAGCAGTTCTTC
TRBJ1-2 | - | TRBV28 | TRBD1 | CASTITGANNYGYTF | TGTGCCAGCACAATCACAGGGGCGAATAACTATGGCTACACCTTC
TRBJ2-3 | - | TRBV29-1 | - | CSFRITADTQYF | TGCAGCTTTAGAATTACCGCAGATACGCAGTATTTT
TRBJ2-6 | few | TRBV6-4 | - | CASSDTASSGANVLTF | TGTGCCAGCAGTGATACCGCATCCTCTGGGGCCAACGTCCTGACTTTC
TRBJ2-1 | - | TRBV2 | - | CASSDLGVLEQFF | TGTGCCAGCAGTGACTTGGGGGTCTTGGAGCAGTTCTTC
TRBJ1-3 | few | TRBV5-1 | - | CASSISASSGNTIYF | TGCGCCAGCAGCATTTCAGCGAGCTCTGGAAACACCATATATTTT